This T cell receptor (beta chain) was captured by sequencing in a study of cytomegalovirus exposure and HLA in healthy donors (TCRdb year 2017). Regarding the research as a whole: According to an earlier analysis of 587 of the donors, about 170 million T cells yielded 117 million unique TCR beta sequences and 250 to 350 Gb of sequence data. Roughly 300 gigabases of sequencing data and about 92 million unique TCR sequences made up an early release that covered approximately 650 HLA-typed donors. Of the roughly 400 genotyped donors, around 81% fell in the genetic ancestry cluster associated with self-reported Caucasian donors. The study aimed to test whether signatures of past pathogen exposure could be identified by cataloging public T cell receptors. The study used immunosequencing to profile the T cell repertoires of several hundred subjects and linked those repertoires to cytomegalovirus serostatus. In addition to the first cohort of 500 to 850 subjects, a separate validation cohort of about 120 different subjects was used. High-throughput TCR immunosequencing, statistical association of individual TCRs with disease status, and machine learning were combined to predict cytomegalovirus infection status. To study patterns of TCR occurrence, a later analysis re-analyzed previously published TCR beta repertoires from under 750 donors and added high-resolution HLA genotyping. Rather than drawing on any new phenotypic data, the later analysis identified candidate immune exposures from TCR beta sequences and the way those sequences occurred across donors. An earlier analysis of 500 to 750 of the donors applied high-throughput TCR beta sequencing to assess whether each TCR beta V gene segment acted as functional or pseudogenic. Donor age, sex, ethnicity and CMV serostatus were compiled alongside the repertoire data. In a later genetic analysis, genome-wide SNP genotypes for about three fifths of the roughly 670 donors were used, and that subset was treated as a discovery cohort. Every repertoire in the discovery cohort had been generated on one and the same sequencing platform. HLA typing included class I and class II loci at four-digit resolution. The number of typed donors differed by locus: about 629-630 for A, B, C, DRB1 and DQB1; roughly 510 for DQA1; around 610 for DPA1; and approximately 450 for DPB1. Several DR-DQ haplotypes were treated as single units for association and clustering because of strong linkage in the cohort. Among some 400 genotyped donors of the cohort, an average of around 240,000 unique TCR beta nucleotide sequences were sequenced per donor, roughly 20% of them non-productive.

Results the study describes overall, beyond this receptor: V-gene and J-gene trimming of TCR beta chains was associated with a missense DCLRE1C variant in a later genetic analysis, and the association was replicated in an independent cohort. The earlier analysis of 587 of the donors excluded around 17 rarely observed V segments, including chromosome 9 orphons, because counts were too low. In a later analysis, HLA-associated TCR beta chains showed more clonal expansion and lower generation probabilities than non-associated chains that were equally common. Strong co-occurrence of HLA alleles, especially DR and DQ, made assigning TCR associations to individual alleles difficult. A further reported finding was that TCR beta sequences accurately predicted the HLA-A and HLA-B alleles for most subjects in the first cohort. Most CMV-associated TCR beta chains appeared to be HLA-restricted in a later analysis, and the HLA associations seemed to be driven largely by CMV exposure. Immune exposure information for the cohort was limited to CMV serostatus. Correlated functional status among segregating V segments might reflect linkage disequilibrium, but an unknown experimental factor could not be ruled out. A later analysis associated 17,000 or so TCR beta sequences with specific HLA alleles at a false discovery rate of 0.05. A cluster of highly shared sequence variants was judged likely to represent a technical artifact of the sequencing pipeline. In vitro tests confirmed that a few of the cytomegalovirus-associated TCR beta chains recognize cytomegalovirus antigens. Most TCR sequences were seen in very few donors, while some public TCRs were found in many individuals. The authors suggested that the approach could potentially be extended to other disease states and immunological phenotypes. According to a later analysis, parvovirus B19, influenza, CMV and Epstein-Barr virus appeared linked to several top co-occurrence clusters. The study gave a list of some 150 TCR beta chains associated with cytomegalovirus. Because HLA typing was missing for some donors at each locus, association tests included only the typed subset. In an earlier analysis of some 500 of the donors, most TCR beta V segments were observed in productive rearrangements about 87% or about 30% of the time, broadly matching IMGT annotations. Sequencing depth was assumed to be roughly uniform across donors in the presence/absence analyses, though that assumption may not hold. Compared with the roughly 600-donor mean, donors in an Asian-associated ancestry cluster had fewer N-insertions in productive TCRs, according to a later genetic analysis. The cohort was sequenced for TCR beta chains only, and without alpha or paired-chain data the features that could be detected were limited. The classifier was reported to diagnose cytomegalovirus status with high specificity and sensitivity in both the original cohort and the validation cohort. According to a later analysis, TCR association rates differed among HLA loci, with DRB1 alleles showing the most associated TCRs and HLA-C alleles showing the fewest.

The cohort was made up of approximately 670 healthy bone marrow donors. At the time of sampling, every cohort member was nominally healthy, though immune exposures that went unrecorded were likely present. The donor tested CMV seronegative, placing the donor among the roughly 340 seronegative members of the cohort. Each donor provided a peripheral blood sample, and peripheral blood mononuclear cells were used for TCR beta sequencing. Genomic DNA extraction from the blood cell samples was performed with the Qiagen DNeasy Blood Extraction Kit. Receptor amplification or capture employed the immunoSEQ multiplex PCR assay. The multiplex PCR relied on a mix of 60 forward primers for TCR Vbeta segments and 13 reverse primers for TCR Jbeta segments. Amplification of the CDR3 region of rearranged TCR beta genes was performed with a multiplex PCR assay on genomic DNA. The Illumina HiSeq System was used to sequence the amplified TCR beta libraries as 87-base-pair reads. The study's own analysis went as follows. A later analysis tallied around 80 million unique TCR beta chains across the 650 to 750 repertoires, and 10 million to 11 million of those chains were shared by two or more donors. Raw reads were error-corrected and collapsed into unique sequences with a nearest-neighbor algorithm that merged closely related sequences to remove PCR and sequencing errors. To assign V, D and J gene segments, CDR3 sequences were aligned to IMGT reference sequences. Each retained sequence needed at least a six-nucleotide match to both a V gene segment and a J gene segment. A rearrangement was called productive if the CDR3 had no stop codons and remained in frame with V and J, and every other rearrangement was called non-productive. Following IMGT convention, CDR3 was defined as the stretch from the second conserved V-encoded cysteine up to the conserved J-encoded phenylalanine. The earlier analysis of roughly 590 of the donors excluded any sequence lacking an unambiguous match to a single V gene segment. An earlier analysis of roughly 590 of the donors called V segments functional above 56.7% productive rearrangements and segregating when the between-donor standard deviation exceeded 5%. A statistical classification framework was built for diagnosing cytomegalovirus status from the catalog of TCR beta chain sequences. In a later analysis, TCR nucleotide sequences were compared against IMGT/GENE-DB human TR gene sequences so that V and J genes could be assigned. Using the TCRdist pipeline, a later analysis assigned CDR3 sequences along with most-parsimonious VDJ recombination scenarios. In a later analysis, every TCR beta chain was defined by the combination of its CDR3 amino acid sequence and its V-gene family, and reads without a unique V-gene family were dropped. As a way to deal with suspected cross-contamination and a sequencing artifact, a later analysis dropped approximately 590 nucleotide sequences that were highly shared and had low generation probability. In a later analysis, a clonal expansion index for each public chain was calculated from normalized within-repertoire ranks of inferred template counts. In a later analysis, generation probabilities were computed with a VDJ recombination model fitted to out-of-frame rearrangements, and the resulting probabilities were checked against IGoR. Hypergeometric tests were used in a later analysis to score TCR-TCR, TCR-HLA and TCR-CMV co-occurrence, with a repertoire-size bias correction applied to the TCR pairs. In a later analysis, false discovery rates were estimated by permuting HLA or CMV assignments 20 times. A later analysis grouped co-occurring TCRs with DBSCAN, adding TCRdist sequence similarity when clustering within HLA-allele-positive subsets. Repertoires with fewer than 30,000 or more than 120,000 public chains, plus five repertoires with anomalous nucleotide sharing, were excluded from co-occurrence clustering. TCRdb mirrors the immuneACCESS table, restricted to in-frame sequences. Some clones are absent from its copies; in checked studies, under half trace to an unresolved V gene, and the reason for the others is unknown. The V and J calls and clone size come from that table; D and trimming were worked out from the DNA. For this sample the table gives roughly 130,000 clones, of which less than 85% were detected only once. The ten largest clones represent just over 2.5% of the sample.

About this clone itself: Its antigen target is currently unknown. The sample holds no much larger clone one base away, and base qualities are not on file.

The sequencing sample was made of PBMCs. The TCR sequence derives from a man aged 25 to 45 in good health and CMV-seronegative.

CDR3 sequence: CASSVWETPGLAVPGELFF. Read as DNA, the sequence is TGTGCCAGCAGCGTATGGGAGACCCCGGGACTAGCGGTCCCCGGGGAGCTGTTTTTT. Recombination joined TRBV9 with TRBJ2-2, with TRBD2 identical over 11 junction bases. From the cysteine up to the phenylalanine, the CDR3 has a length of 19 residues. Here the CDR3 DNA is all that survives: 57 bases in frame from base 1. Via the germline V gene, CDR1 is SGDLS and CDR2 YYNGEE. Trimmed from V: 1 base; trimmed from J: 6 bases; junction bases lacking a gene match: 14. The reference TRBV9 and TRBJ2-2 proteins fill in what lies around the CDR3, so the full variable domain reads DSGVTQTPKHLITATGQRVTLRCSPRSGDLSVYWYQQSLDQGLQFLIQYYNGEERAKGNILERFSAQQFPDLHSELNLSSLELGDSALYFCASSVWETPGLAVPGELFFGEGSRLTVL.